These 9 T cell receptor beta chains originate from one sample sequenced in a study of cytomegalovirus exposure and HLA in healthy donors. Use of 60 Vbeta and 13 Jbeta primers characterized the PCR. Libraries were prepared by immunoSEQ multiplex PCR; TCRdb keeps only in-frame clonotypes and omits some of them. The sample consists of around 140,000 clones, around 73% of them appearing once. The sample taken for sequencing was PBMCs. These receptors came from a woman aged 18-30 years in good health and CMV-seronegative.

The chain combines TRBV28 with TRBJ1-2; 9 bases fit TRBD1. V lost 2 bases, J lost 7 bases, and 5 bases stayed unmatched. Germline V gene sequence: CDR1 MDHEN, CDR2 SYDVKM. The CDR3 extends over 14 amino acids. DNA of the CDR3: TGTGCCAGCAGTTTAATCAACAGGGGGCCTGGCTACACCTTC. This gives the protein CASSLINRGPGYTF.

The CDR3 DNA is TGTGCCAGCAGCTTAGGTTCAAGCACAGATACGCAGTATTTT. It specifies CASSLGSSTDTQYF. This rearrangement joins TRBV7-9 to TRBJ2-3; D remains unclear. This CDR3 spans 14 amino acids. Germline V gene sequence: CDR1 SEHNR, CDR2 FQNEAQ (reference sequence). The V end lost 1 base, the J end lost 0 bases, and 5 bases lay between the germline ends.

This clone was detected a few times. Other DNA sequences of this sample code for an identical CDR3. The J gene is TRBJ2-2, the V gene TRBV29-1; TRBD1 aligns across 11 bases. V lost 7 bases, J lost 3 bases, and 1 base stayed unmatched. The CDR3 has 13 amino acids. Germline assignment: CDR1 SQVTM and CDR2 ANQGSEA. In DNA, the CDR3 is TGCAGCGCGGGACAGGGGGACACCGGGGAGCTGTTTTTT. Protein product: CSAGQGDTGELFF.

The genes are TRBV18 and TRBJ2-1; no reliable D call. The V end lost 0 bases, the J end lost 6 bases, and 18 bases lay between the germline ends. The CDR3 length is 17 residues. From germline, CDR1 is KGHSH and CDR2 LQKENI. CDR3: CASSPPKSPLGGNEQFF. As DNA, the CDR3 is TGTGCCAGCTCACCACCCAAATCCCCCCTCGGCGGCAATGAGCAGTTCTTC.

The chain employs TRBV2 and TRBJ1-1; a possible D gene is TRBD1 (5 bases). V lost 4 bases to trimming and J lost 4 bases, with 10 bases between them. The CDR3 extends over 13 amino acids. Germline CDR1 SNHLY, CDR2 FYNNEI. The CDR3 loop is CASSVGGVTEAFF. CDR3 coding DNA: TGTGCCAGCAGTGTAGGAGGGGTCACTGAAGCTTTCTTT.

There are a few counts of this clone. The chain carries TRBV9 and TRBJ1-1; D possibly corresponds to TRBD1 (5 bases). CDR1 SGDLS and CDR2 YYNGEE come from the germline V gene. The V gene lost 0 bases and the J gene lost 4 bases, with 13 bases spanning the gap. The length of the CDR3 is 15 residues. This CDR3 reads CASSVGAGRGTEAFF. The CDR3 bases are TGTGCCAGCAGCGTAGGGGCAGGGAGGGGCACTGAAGCTTTCTTT.

The chain joins TRBV2 to TRBJ1-3; no definite D call. This CDR3 spans 11 amino acids. Trimming removed 7 bases at V and 4 bases at J, with 5 bases between. Per germline, CDR1 SNHLY and CDR2 FYNNEI. CDR3 DNA: TGTGCCAGCACTTTAGGAAACACCATATATTTT. Its translation is CASTLGNTIYF.

CDR3 nucleotide sequence: TGTGCCAGCAGCTTGGCCGGGGGCTCTGGGGCCAACGTCCTGACTTTC. It yields the protein CASSLAGGSGANVLTF. The chain joins TRBV5-6 to TRBJ2-6, with a weak D call TRBD2 (6 bases). The germline gives CDR1 SGHDT, CDR2 YYEEEE. V shed 0 bases and J shed 0 bases, with 7 bases lying between them. This CDR3 contains 16 residues.

The rearrangement uses TRBV11-3 and TRBJ2-2, with D unresolved. There are 15 residues in the CDR3. The V and J ends lost 0 bases and 3 bases respectively, with 8 bases between them. Germline lookup yields CDR1 SGHNT and CDR2 YENEEA. CDR3 DNA: TGTGCCAGCAGCTTAGAACGGCAGGACACCGGGGAGCTGTTTTTT. This sequence encodes CASSLERQDTGELFF.